Described below is a single TCR beta chain sequence and its context. The antigen is unknown. This sample was included in a study of T-cell memory formation after mild COVID-19. Regarding the study as a whole: Clones that contracted from day 15 to 85 were balanced CD4/CD8, while later expanders leaned CD4+.

TCRdb called the 5' RACE reads again in MiXCR, with one record for every CDR3 protein. Of around 340,000 distinct CDR3 sequences in the sample, 20% to 25% were seen once. This CDR3 contains 16 residues. V shed 3 bases and J 2 bases; nucleotides not matched to a gene: 3. Germline V CDR1 and CDR2: KGHSH, LQKENI. This TCR came from an adult woman who had mild COVID-19 (a few samples of this study predate the infection). Cell type and time point are not known. Sequences were obtained from PBMCs or a T cell subset sorted from them (not recorded which). The genes are TRBV18 and TRBJ2-3, with TRBD2 matching 12 bases. The CDR3 region is CASSPLAGGPTDTQYF. CDR3 DNA sequence: TGTGCCAGCTCACCTCTAGCGGGGGGGCCCACAGATACGCAGTATTTT.